The 8 T cell receptor beta chains listed next were all sequenced from one sample in a study of tumor-infiltrating lymphocytes in primary liver carcinoma. For blood RNA, unsorted whole blood served as the source, and germline DNA was extracted too. Synthesis of TCR beta cDNA was carried out from around 500 ng total RNA with a constant-region primer. The TCR beta library was amplified through three nested multiplex PCR rounds in a modified ARM-PCR procedure. The study ran its first two PCR rounds for nine to eleven cycles each, using TRBV1-TRBV30 forward primers and a C-beta reverse primer. TCRdb analysed the multiplex PCR reads with MiXCR anew, one entry per CDR3 protein. The sample holds about 330,000 distinct CDR3 sequences; around three fifths are singletons and the top ten take about 6%. The sample comprised peripheral blood. All receptors come from a middle-aged man with primary liver carcinoma and hepatitis B virus infection.

Notes on this clonotype: An end of the junction differs from the germline gene, which may be a read error. The rearrangement links TRBV6-2 or TRBV6-3 to TRBJ2-4; possible D gene TRBD2, 5 bases. Germline assignment: CDR1 MNHEY and CDR2 SVGEGT. The length of the CDR3 is 16 residues. The CDR3 sequence is CTSGYSLAGAKNIQYF. The CDR3 nucleotides read TGTACCAGCGGTTACAGCCTAGCTGGGGCCAAAAACATTCAGTACTTC.

The CDR3 here is CASSGGEAGSGEQYF. CDR3 bases: TGTGCCAGCAGTGGAGGGGAGGCCGGTTCTGGCGAGCAGTACTTC. The chain links TRBV6-6 to TRBJ2-7, with a tentative D call TRBD2 (6 bases). In germline, CDR1 is MNHNY, CDR2 SVGAGI (reference sequence). The ends were cut back, 5 bases at V and 6 bases at J, with 20 bases in the middle. The CDR3 extends over 15 amino acids.

This clonotype has just a few counts. In this CDR3 the conserved last residue, phenylalanine or tryptophan, is missing, so a read error is likely. The chain links TRBV10-2 to TRBJ1-1, with 7 bases lining up with TRBD1. The CDR3 runs to 13 residues. Germline assignment: CDR1 WSHSY and CDR2 SAAADI. The V segment lost 3 bases and the J segment 6 bases; nucleotides outside the gene matches: 4. The CDR3 region has the DNA TGCGCCAGCAGTGAAAAGGGGGCGGCTGAAGCTTTCCTT. Translating it yields CASSEKGAAEAFL.

This chain joins TRBV20-1 and TRBJ1-4; D remains ambiguous. Trimming shortened V by 2 bases and J by 6 bases, and 13 bases separated the two germline ends. Germline V CDR1 and CDR2: DFQATT, SNEGSKA (reference sequence). The CDR3 contains 14 residues. The CDR3 here is CSARSEPLDEKLFF. The CDR3 nucleotides read TGCAGTGCTAGAAGTGAGCCATTGGATGAAAAACTGTTTTTT.

The V and J genes are TRBV7-9 and TRBJ2-3, with TRBD2 identical over 9 bases. The CDR3 spans 17 residues. Germline V gives CDR1 SEHNR, CDR2 FQNEAQ (reference sequence). J gave up 4 bases and V 0 bases, and 8 bases lay outside the gene matches. The CDR3 protein is CASSLALASGVADTQYF. The CDR3 DNA reads TGTGCCAGCAGCTTAGCGCTGGCTAGCGGGGTCGCAGATACGCAGTATTTT.

About this clonotype itself: With a much larger clone just one base away, this may be a read error. The chain uses TRBV10-3 and TRBJ2-7; 8 bases match TRBD1. The CDR3 runs to 14 residues. Per germline, CDR1 ENHRY and CDR2 SYGVKD. The CDR3 protein is CAMSENRGSYEQYF. The CDR3 DNA sequence: TGTGCCATGAGTGAGAACAGGGGGAGCTACGAGCAGTACTTC.

The gene calls are TRBV6-5 and TRBJ2-7; 8 nucleotides match TRBD2. Unmatched junction bases numbered 5, after V lost 8 bases and J lost 2 bases. Per the germline V gene, CDR1 is MNHEY and CDR2 is SVGAGI. The CDR3 is made up of 13 amino acids. The CDR3 sequence: CASGREGPYEQYF. CDR3 sequence (DNA): TGTGCCAGCGGCCGGGAGGGGCCCTACGAGCAGTACTTC.

Comment on this clonotype: A read error is likely, as this CDR3 ends without the conserved phenylalanine or tryptophan. The rearrangement links TRBV10-3 to TRBJ2-7, with D possibly matching TRBD1 (5 bases). The CDR3 covers 12 residues. Per germline, CDR1 ENHRY and CDR2 SYGVKD. The CDR3 loop is CDISEAGQEQYL. The DNA for the CDR3 is TGTGACATCAGTGAAGCAGGGCAAGAGCAGTACTTG.